Reported below is one T cell receptor (beta chain). This clonotype has just a few counts. Its antigen is unknown. Base qualities are not at hand, and no much larger clone is one base apart. Including cysteine and phenylalanine, the CDR3 has 15 amino acids. The DNA shown is the 45-base CDR3, in frame from base 1. A distance of 13 bases separates the germline ends of V and J, which lose 3 bases and 2 bases respectively. Looking up the germline V gene (reference sequence) yields CDR1 LGHDT and CDR2 YNNKEL. All donors were healthy Caucasians. Three pairs of female monozygotic twins, all aged 18 to 29 years, were included in the twin cohort. Miltenyi CD45RO+ enrichment and human naive T-cell isolation kits were used to isolate memory (CD45RO+) and naive T cells from PBMC. The sample originates from a study of identical twins listed by TCRdb under 2016. With respect to the entire study: TCR alpha and beta repertoires from monozygotic twins, unrelated adults of various ages and cord blood were deep-sequenced to test whether fetal clonotypes persist. Replicate twin experiments were performed at different times using different library preparation protocols to rule out contamination. What the study reported, not specific to this receptor: In monozygotic twins, out-of-frame TCR alpha sharing was systematically underestimated by recombination models, although the models agreed with sharing between unrelated individuals. Because the same donors could not be followed over many years, the conclusions depended on cross-sectional statistical analysis. Invariant T cells such as MAIT and iNKT could partly confound zero-insertion analyses, although diverse VJ usage argued against such confounding for most clonotypes. Abundant cord blood beta clonotypes had fewer insertions, young adult naive repertoires showed a similar but weaker trend, and memory repertoires showed no such trend. The excess sharing between twins in beta out-of-frame sequences was weaker because fewer shared sequences reduced the signal-to-noise ratio. Compared with coincidental sharing between unrelated individuals, out-of-frame TCR alpha sequences shared between twins had an excess of sequences with low generation probability.

Libraries were built with 5' RACE. The sample was run on an Illumina HiSeq 2000. Template switching added a universal primer binding site, and the final cDNA carried a unique molecular identifier that allowed TCR cDNA molecules to be counted accurately. First-strand cDNA for TCR alpha and beta chains was synthesized from specific primers in the conserved constant-segment region. To control for contamination, each cDNA library was double barcoded with a SMART-Mk sample barcode plus Illumina barcodes. TruSeq adapter sequences and Illumina sample barcodes were added in two successive PCR steps. The Illumina HiSeq platform was used with custom primers to sequence TCR alpha and beta cDNA libraries. Per the authors' processing: MiGEC processed the raw reads to extract unique molecular identifiers, while MiXCR was used to determine the CDR3 positions. Recombination models were inferred per individual with the repgenHMM and IGoR tools using an EM algorithm. Shared clonotype analysis was performed with the tcR package in R, normalizing sharing by the product of cloneset sizes. To study raw recombination without the effects of thymic and clonal selection, out-of-frame nonproductive sequences were analyzed. TCRdb reprocessing: public reads trimmed at Q25 with fastp, clones called with MiXCR, in-frame beta chains kept. CDR3 protein sequences are deduplicated, and each keeps its most common genes and DNA. Here the V and J calls rest on TCRdb's processing, not on the authors' analysis. Counted in this sample were roughly 290,000 distinct CDR3 sequences; around 8.8% of them appeared once. Together, the top ten hold over 2% of the sample.

The same specimen was also included in a second study, on yellow fever vaccine responses in identical twins. That second report states: The authors reported that the T cell response to vaccination in identical twins appeared partly convergent and partly personalized. The study precisely tracked vaccine-responding T cell clones in identical twins.

The source is a young woman in good health. The chain joins TRBV3-1 to TRBJ1-2, with the D gene not confidently named. Sequencing was done on a sample of memory (CD45RO+) T cells sorted from blood. The cell subset or site label for this specimen denotes: CD45RO+ enriched T cells. The sequence in DNA is TGTGCCAGCAGCCAGATACTCTCCGGAAACTATGGCTACACCTTC. It translates to CASSQILSGNYGYTF.